Listed here are 23 T cell receptor beta chains from one sample, sequenced in a study of early T cells in non-severe SARS-CoV-2 infection. TCRdb called the 5' RACE reads again in MiXCR, with one record for every CDR3 protein. The table records tens of thousands of distinct CDR3 sequences, roughly a sixth of them present only once. The sample here was whole blood, taken at baseline. These receptors were taken from an adult who was a healthcare worker with PCR-confirmed SARS-CoV-2 infection or an uninfected control (not recorded which).

There are many counts of this clonotype. The gene calls are TRBV11-1 and TRBJ1-6; D is unclear. The V end was cut by 4 bases, the J end by 8 bases, with 18 bases between. The CDR3 is 16 residues long. CDR1 is SGHAT and CDR2 is FQDESV in the germline V gene (reference sequence). CDR3: CASSSGGSIGDSPLHF. The CDR3 nucleotides read TGTGCCAGCAGCTCAGGTGGGAGTATCGGTGATTCACCCCTCCACTTT.

This clonotype was observed many times. The chain has TRBV6-5 and TRBJ2-6; D is unclear. Looked up from germline, CDR1 is MNHEY and CDR2 is SVGAGI. Between the trimmed V and J ends, which lost 2 bases and 0 bases, there was a span of 2 bases. The CDR3 is 14 residues long. The CDR3 here is CASSYGSGANVLTF. Written as DNA, the CDR3 is TGTGCCAGCAGTTACGGCTCTGGGGCCAACGTCCTGACTTTC.

The chain joins TRBV7-8 to TRBJ2-2; 8 bases match TRBD2. This CDR3 region has 17 residues. V lost 1 base and J lost 4; bases outside the gene matches: 8. The germline V gene encodes CDR1 SGHVS and CDR2 FQNEAQ. The CDR3 region is CASSLVWREAATGELFF. CDR3 sequence (DNA): TGTGCCAGCAGCTTAGTTTGGCGGGAGGCCGCCACCGGGGAGCTGTTTTTT.

The chain has TRBV10-3 and TRBJ1-1; possible D gene TRBD1, 5 bases. Trimming stripped 4 bases from V and 2 bases from J, with 11 bases between. The CDR3 covers 14 residues. Germline assignment: CDR1 ENHRY and CDR2 SYGVKD. The CDR3 reads CAISGGLDNTEAFF. The CDR3 DNA reads as TGTGCCATCAGTGGGGGCCTGGACAACACTGAAGCTTTCTTT.

In its sample, this clonotype was seen a few times. The rearrangement links TRBV18 to TRBJ1-6; D call uncertain. Germline values: CDR1 KGHSH, CDR2 LQKENI. V was shortened by 1 base and J by 0 bases, with 4 bases between the two germline ends. The CDR3 is made up of 15 amino acids. CDR3 DNA: TGTGCCAGCTCACCACAGGGCTCCTATAATTCACCCCTCCACTTT. Protein sequence: CASSPQGSYNSPLHF.

This clonotype appeared a few times. DNA for the CDR3: TGTGCCAGCAGCCACGCAGGGGTAGGCACAGATACGCAGTATTTT. It encodes CASSHAGVGTDTQYF. J is TRBJ2-3 and V is TRBV14; weak D call: TRBD1 (6 bases). The CDR3 has 15 residues. Trimming shortened V by 3 bases and J by 1 base, and 11 bases separated the two germline ends. CDR1 SGHDN and CDR2 FVKESK come from the germline V gene.

The gene calls are TRBV10-1 and TRBJ1-4; maybe TRBD1 (5 bases). The V and J ends lost 3 bases and 7 bases respectively, with 12 bases between them. The length of the CDR3 is 14 residues. The V gene's germline CDR1 is WNHNN and CDR2 SYGVQD (reference sequence). The DNA of the CDR3 is TGCGCCAGCAGTGATGGGGGATCGAGTGAAAAACTGTTTTTT. This translates into CASSDGGSSEKLFF.

The CDR3 DNA sequence: TGTGCCAGCAGCCCCCAAGGAGGGGGCGGTGAGACCCAGTACTTC. Protein sequence: CASSPQGGGGETQYF. The chain employs TRBV7-7 and TRBJ2-5; a weak D match, TRBD1 (7 bases). The CDR3 has 15 amino acids. Trimming took 5 bases from V and 5 from J, leaving 18 bases between them. Per the germline V gene, CDR1 is SSHAT and CDR2 is FNYEAQ (reference sequence).

This sequence joins TRBV10-1 and TRBJ2-3, with 9 bases that match TRBD2. Trimming took 6 bases from V and 4 from J; bases not matched to a gene: 8. CDR3 length: 15 residues. CDR1 is WNHNN, CDR2 SYGVQD, per germline (reference sequence). For the CDR3, the DNA is TGCGCCAGCAGCCTTCGGGCGGGAGGGTCAGATACGCAGTATTTT. Translated, it gives CASSLRAGGSDTQYF.

The chain has TRBV28 and TRBJ1-1; D remains unclear. The CDR3 sequence is 12 residues long. V was shortened by 3 bases and J by 1 base, with 3 bases between the two germline ends. Germline V lookup: CDR1 MDHEN, CDR2 SYDVKM. The CDR3 DNA reads as TGTGCCAGCAGTTTTGGGAACACTGAAGCTTTCTTT. This sequence encodes CASSFGNTEAFF. The whole variable domain, filled in from reference TRBV28 and TRBJ1-1, reads DVKVTQSSRYLVKRTGEKVFLECVQDMDHENMFWYRQDPGLGLRLIYFSYDVKMKEKGDIPEGYSVSREKKERFSLILESASTNQTSMYLCASSFGNTEAFFGQGTRLTVV.

V usage is TRBV5-1 and J usage is TRBJ2-7, with D unresolved. The CDR3 runs to 13 residues. The V end was cut by 4 bases, the J end by 3 bases, with 11 bases between. The V gene's germline CDR1 is SGHRS and CDR2 YFSETQ. The CDR3 sequence: CASSPQTNYEQYF. CDR3 nucleotide sequence: TGCGCCAGCAGCCCACAGACGAACTACGAGCAGTACTTC.

CDR3 coding DNA: TGTGCCAGCAGCCACTTTACGAGGGGTGGACGTAATGAGCAGTTCTTC. Its protein product is CASSHFTRGGRNEQFF. The V and J genes are TRBV3-1 and TRBJ2-1; D is perhaps TRBD1 or TRBD2 (5 bases each). Germline lookup yields CDR1 LGHDT and CDR2 YNNKEL (reference sequence). This CDR3 is built from 16 residues. The V gene lost 3 bases and the J gene lost 7 bases, with 19 bases spanning the gap.

Only a few counts were recorded for this clonotype. This chain links TRBV20-1 with TRBJ2-5, with 10 nucleotides matching TRBD2. J lost 2 bases, V lost 7 bases, and 10 bases had no gene match. Germline CDR1 DFQATT, CDR2 SNEGSKA (reference sequence). The length of the CDR3 is 15 residues. The CDR3 DNA sequence: TGCAGTGGTGACTTAGCGGGGGGCGGGCAAGAGACCCAGTACTTC. Its protein is CSGDLAGGGQETQYF.

The chain joins TRBV12-3 or TRBV12-4 to TRBJ1-1, with 7 bases that match TRBD1. This CDR3 spans 13 amino acids. J was trimmed by 7 bases and V by 4 bases; bases with no gene match: 6. CDR3 DNA sequence: TGTGCCAGCAGTTCTCGACAGGGTGGTGAAGCTTTCTTT. It yields the protein CASSSRQGGEAFF.

V usage is TRBV12-3 or TRBV12-4 and J usage is TRBJ1-2, with 7 bases that match TRBD1. The ends lost 10 bases at V and 4 bases at J; junction bases unmatched: 9. This CDR3 has 13 residues. CDR3 sequence: CATRQGVSYGYTF. CDR3 DNA sequence: TGTGCCACACGACAGGGAGTGAGCTATGGCTACACCTTC.

The chain is built from TRBV4-3 and TRBJ1-2; D is uncertain. Trimming stripped 0 bases from V and 8 bases from J, with 19 bases between. The CDR3 is made up of 16 amino acids. Germline loops: CDR1 LGHNA, CDR2 YSLEER. The CDR3 DNA reads TGCGCCAGCAGCCAAGATAGGGAACCTCGCCGAGGAGGCTACACCTTC. Protein: CASSQDREPRRGGYTF.

This clonotype was found a few times. This chain links TRBV29-1 with TRBJ2-7; possibly TRBD1 for D (6 bases). CDR3 length: 13 residues. V lost 6 bases to trimming and J lost 6 bases, with 18 bases between them. CDR1 SQVTM and CDR2 ANQGSEA come from the germline V gene. CDR3 nucleotides: TGCAGCGTCCGCGACACAGGGCCTTTCGAGCAGTACTTC. As protein: CSVRDTGPFEQYF.

This clonotype was detected a few times. V usage is TRBV10-2 and J usage is TRBJ2-1; the D gene is possibly TRBD1 (6 bases). Germline-derived CDR1 and CDR2 are WSHSY and SAAADI. The V end was cut by 5 bases, the J end by 10 bases, with 12 bases between. This CDR3 comprises 12 residues. The CDR3, as DNA: TGCGCCAGCAGTATACAGGGTGGGGAGCAGTTCTTC. This gives the protein CASSIQGGEQFF.

The chain recombines TRBV2 with TRBJ1-4; D ambiguous. Per germline, CDR1 SNHLY and CDR2 FYNNEI. The V end lost 4 bases, the J end lost 0 bases, and 6 bases lay between the germline ends. The length of the CDR3 is 14 residues. In nucleotides, the CDR3 is TGTGCCAGCAGTGGGCAGCCAACTAATGAAAAACTGTTTTTT. Amino acid sequence: CASSGQPTNEKLFF.

This clonotype was found a few times. The V gene is TRBV20-1, the J gene TRBJ2-1, with 12 bases lining up with TRBD2. Germline values: CDR1 DFQATT, CDR2 SNEGSKA (reference sequence). Trimming removed 5 bases from V and 1 base from J; junction bases left unmatched: 6. The CDR3 length is 16 residues. CDR3 sequence (DNA): TGCAGTGCTCGAAGACTAGCGGGAGTGTCCTACAATGAGCAGTTCTTC. This codes for CSARRLAGVSYNEQFF.

The chain has TRBV4-3 and TRBJ2-1, with TRBD2 identical over 14 bases. This CDR3 spans 17 amino acids. Germline CDR1 reads LGHNA; CDR2 reads YSLEER. J gave up 8 bases and V 3 bases, and 9 bases lay outside the gene matches. CDR3 DNA: TGCGCCAGCAGCCACCCCACCGGGACTAGCGGGAGTCATGAGCAGTTCTTC. The encoded protein is CASSHPTGTSGSHEQFF.

The chain combines TRBV4-2 with TRBJ2-2; 9 positions match TRBD2. Germline V gives CDR1 LGHNA, CDR2 YNFKEQ. Losses at the gene ends were 6 bases for V and 6 bases for J; bases not matched to a gene: 8. This CDR3 region has 15 residues. The CDR3 region is CASRTPEREAGELFF. The CDR3 DNA sequence: TGTGCCAGCAGGACCCCGGAGCGGGAGGCCGGGGAGCTGTTTTTT.

Regarding this clonotype: This could be a read error, since a much larger clone is one nucleotide away. CDR3 in amino acids: CASSPGNTGELFF. The CDR3 DNA follows: TGTGCCAGCAGTCCAGGAAACACCGGGGAGCTGTTTTTT. This sequence joins TRBV28 and TRBJ2-2; D is ambiguous. This CDR3 contains 13 residues. The germline gives CDR1 MDHEN, CDR2 SYDVKM. V lost 5 bases to trimming and J lost 2 bases, with 6 bases between them.